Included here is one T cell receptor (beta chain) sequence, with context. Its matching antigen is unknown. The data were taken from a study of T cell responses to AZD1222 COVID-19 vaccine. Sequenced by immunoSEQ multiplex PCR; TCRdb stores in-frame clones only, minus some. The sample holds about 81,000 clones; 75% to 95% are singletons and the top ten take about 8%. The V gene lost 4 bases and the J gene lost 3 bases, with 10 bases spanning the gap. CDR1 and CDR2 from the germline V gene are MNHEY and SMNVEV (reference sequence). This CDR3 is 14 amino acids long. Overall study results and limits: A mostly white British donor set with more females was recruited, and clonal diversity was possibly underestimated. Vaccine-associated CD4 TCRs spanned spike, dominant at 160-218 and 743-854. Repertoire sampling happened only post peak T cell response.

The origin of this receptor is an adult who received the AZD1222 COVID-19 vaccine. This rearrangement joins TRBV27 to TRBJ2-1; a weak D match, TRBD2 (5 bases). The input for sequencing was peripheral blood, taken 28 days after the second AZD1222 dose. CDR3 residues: CASSSPDYYNEQFF. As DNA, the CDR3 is TGTGCCAGCAGTTCCCCCGACTACTACAATGAGCAGTTCTTC.